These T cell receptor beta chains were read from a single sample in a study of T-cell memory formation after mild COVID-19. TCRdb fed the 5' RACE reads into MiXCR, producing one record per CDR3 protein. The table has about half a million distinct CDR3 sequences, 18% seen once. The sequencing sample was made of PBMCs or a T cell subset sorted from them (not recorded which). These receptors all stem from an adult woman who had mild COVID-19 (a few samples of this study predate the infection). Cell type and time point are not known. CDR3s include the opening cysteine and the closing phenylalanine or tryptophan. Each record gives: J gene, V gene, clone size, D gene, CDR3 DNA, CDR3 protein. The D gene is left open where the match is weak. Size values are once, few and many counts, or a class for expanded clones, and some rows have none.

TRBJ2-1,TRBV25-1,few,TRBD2,TGTGCCAGCAGTGACCGACCAACTAGCGGGGTTTACAATGAGCAGTTCTTC,CASSDRPTSGVYNEQFF
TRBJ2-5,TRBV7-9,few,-,TGTGCCAGCAGCAACCACTACAGGGGAGGCGAGACCCAGTACTTC,CASSNHYRGGETQYF
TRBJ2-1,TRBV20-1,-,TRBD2,TGCAGTCCCAAACGGGGGGGATTTGACAATGAGCAGTTCTTC,CSPKRGGFDNEQFF
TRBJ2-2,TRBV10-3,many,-,TGTGCCATCAGTGAGGATGGGGTCACCGGGGAGCTGTTTTTT,CAISEDGVTGELFF
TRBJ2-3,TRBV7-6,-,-,TGTGCCAGCAGCTTAGCGGCAGGGCAAGATACGCAGTATTTT,CASSLAAGQDTQYF
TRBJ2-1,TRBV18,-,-,TGTGCCAGCCGCATTTTAGGGTATAAGGATGAGCAGTTCTTC,CASRILGYKDEQFF
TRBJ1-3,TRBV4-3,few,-,TGCGCCAGCAGCCAAGATGAGAGTGGGGCTGGGTACGGCATATATTTT,CASSQDESGAGYGIYF
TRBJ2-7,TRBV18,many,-,TGTGCCAGCTCCCCCGATCCCAGCTACGAGCAGTACTTC,CASSPDPSYEQYF
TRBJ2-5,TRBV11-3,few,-,TGTGCCAGCAGCTCGCTCACGTACCAGGAGACCCAGTACTTC,CASSSLTYQETQYF
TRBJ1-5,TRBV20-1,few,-,TGCAGTGCTAGGGGGCACGGCAATCAGCCCCAGCATTTT,CSARGHGNQPQHF
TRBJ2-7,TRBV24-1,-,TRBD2,TGTGCCACCAGGGCTAGCGGGACCTACGAGCAGTACTTC,CATRASGTYEQYF
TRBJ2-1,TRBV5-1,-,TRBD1,TGCGCCAGCAGCTTGGGGGACAGGTCGGATGAGCAGTTCTTC,CASSLGDRSDEQFF
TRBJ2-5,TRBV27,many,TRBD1,TGTGCCAGCAGTTTCGACAGGGGAGAGACCCAGTACTTC,CASSFDRGETQYF
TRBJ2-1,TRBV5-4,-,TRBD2,TGTGCCAGCAGCTTGGCTGCGGGGGTTTCCTACAATGAGCAGTTCTTC,CASSLAAGVSYNEQFF
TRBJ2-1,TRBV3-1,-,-,TGTGCCAGCAGCCAAGACCATAGGGGGACGAGGGGGAATGAGCAGTTCTTC,CASSQDHRGTRGNEQFF
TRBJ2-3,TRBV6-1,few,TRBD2,TGTGCCAGCAGGCCTTGGGAGCGGGGGGGCACAGATACGCAGTATTTT,CASRPWERGGTDTQYF
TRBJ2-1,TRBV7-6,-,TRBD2,TGTGCCAGCAGCTCCGGACTAGCGGAAACCAATGAGCAGTTCTTC,CASSSGLAETNEQFF
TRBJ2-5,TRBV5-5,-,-,TGTGCCAGCAGCTTTTCGGACTCACAAGAGACCCAGTACTTC,CASSFSDSQETQYF
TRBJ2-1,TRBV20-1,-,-,TGCAGTGCCCCTATCGGGTACAATGAGCAGTTCTTC,CSAPIGYNEQFF
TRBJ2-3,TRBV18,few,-,TGTGCCAGCTCACCACAGGGCGGCTTCACAGATACGCAGTATTTT,CASSPQGGFTDTQYF
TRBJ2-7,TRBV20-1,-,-,TGCAGTGCCACCGGGGCGGGGTACGAGCAGTACTTC,CSATGAGYEQYF
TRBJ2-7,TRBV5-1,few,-,TGCGCCAGCAGCGGCGGGACACATCAGTACTTC,CASSGGTHQYF
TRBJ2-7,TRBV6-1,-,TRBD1,TGTGCCAGCCGGGACAGGCTATACGAGCAGTACTTC,CASRDRLYEQYF
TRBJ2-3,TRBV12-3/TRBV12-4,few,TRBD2,TGTGCCAGCAGTTCTAGGGCGGGGGTGCTTCCAAGCACAGATACGCAGTATTTT,CASSSRAGVLPSTDTQYF
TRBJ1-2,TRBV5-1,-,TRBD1,TGCGCCAGCAGCTTGGACGGACAGGGTGGCTATGGCTACACCTTC,CASSLDGQGGYGYTF
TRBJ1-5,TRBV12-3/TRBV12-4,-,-,TGTGCCAGCAGGAGGGGTTCGGATCAGCCCCAGCATTTT,CASRRGSDQPQHF
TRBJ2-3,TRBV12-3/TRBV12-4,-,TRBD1,TGTGCCAGCAGTTCCCCCCCGGACAGGGGAGGGGACCCCGATACGCAGTATTTT,CASSSPPDRGGDPDTQYF
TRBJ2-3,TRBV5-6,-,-,TGTGCCAGCAGCTTGAACAGGAACACAGATACGCAGTATTTT,CASSLNRNTDTQYF
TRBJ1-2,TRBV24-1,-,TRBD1,TGTGCCACCAGCGGGGCGGCAGGGGGTGGCTACACCTTC,CATSGAAGGGYTF
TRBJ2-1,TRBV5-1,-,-,TGCGCCAGCAGCTTGGCCACTTATGATGAGCAGTTCTTC,CASSLATYDEQFF
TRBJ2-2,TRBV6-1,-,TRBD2,TGTGCCAGCGGGGGGGGTGGCACCGGGGAGCTGTTTTTT,CASGGGGTGELFF
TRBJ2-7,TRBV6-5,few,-,TGTGCCAGCAGTAGACAGGCCAACTACGAGCAGTACTTC,CASSRQANYEQYF
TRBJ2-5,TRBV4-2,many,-,TGTGCCAGCAGCCAAGACCCCTACCAAGAGACCCAGTACTTC,CASSQDPYQETQYF
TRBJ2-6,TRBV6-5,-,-,TGTGCCAGCAGTTACTCGATTGGGGCCAACGTCCTGACTTTC,CASSYSIGANVLTF
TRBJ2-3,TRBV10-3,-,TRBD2,TGTGCCATCAGCCCGGGGTCCCGGGGGGGAGATACGCAGTATTTT,CAISPGSRGGDTQYF
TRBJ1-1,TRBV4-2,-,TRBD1,TGTGCCAGCAGTCCTGGGACAGGGGGGGACACTGAAGCTTTCTTT,CASSPGTGGDTEAFF
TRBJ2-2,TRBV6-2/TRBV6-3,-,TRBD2,TGTGCCAGCAGTTACACCAACCCTTTACTAGCGGGAGAAGCCGGGGAGCTGTTTTTT,CASSYTNPLLAGEAGELFF
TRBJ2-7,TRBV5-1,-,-,TGCGCCAGCATACGCGAGGGCAGAAATTACGAGCAGTACTTC,CASIREGRNYEQYF
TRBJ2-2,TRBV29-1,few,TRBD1,TGCAGCGTCGGAGACAGGGGGCAGGGCACCGGGGAGCTGTTTTTT,CSVGDRGQGTGELFF
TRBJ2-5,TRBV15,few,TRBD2,TGTGCCACCAGCAGAGATAGGACTAGCGTGCAAGAGACCCAGTACTTC,CATSRDRTSVQETQYF
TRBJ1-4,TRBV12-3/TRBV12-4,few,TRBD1,TGTGCCAGCAGACCGGGACAGCATGCAACTAATGAAAAACTGTTTTTT,CASRPGQHATNEKLFF
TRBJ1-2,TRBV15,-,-,TGTGCCACCAGCAGAGAAACGGGGGAAGACTATGGCTACACCTTC,CATSRETGEDYGYTF
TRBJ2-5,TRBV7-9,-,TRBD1,TGTGCCAGCAGCTCCCCGACAGGGGTAGAGACCCAGTACTTC,CASSSPTGVETQYF
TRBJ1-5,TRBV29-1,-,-,TGCAGCGTTGGGTCAGGGTTGGGTCAGCCCCAGCATTTT,CSVGSGLGQPQHF
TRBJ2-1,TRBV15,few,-,TGTGCCACCAGCGGGCTCAATGAGCAGTTCTTC,CATSGLNEQFF
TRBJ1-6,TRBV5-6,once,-,TGTGCCAGCAGCGGACCAGGGGTCACCTTCGGAGATTCACCCCTCCACTTT,CASSGPGVTFGDSPLHF
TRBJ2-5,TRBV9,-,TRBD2,TGTGCCAGCAGCGTAGGGGAGCGGGAGTGGGAGACCCAGTACTTC,CASSVGEREWETQYF
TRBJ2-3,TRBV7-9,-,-,TGTGCCAGCAGCCGCTCCTACAGCGCTAGCACAGATACGCAGTATTTT,CASSRSYSASTDTQYF
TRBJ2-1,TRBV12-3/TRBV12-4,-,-,TGTGCCAGCAGTACCTACCGAGCTGGTGAGCAGTTCTTC,CASSTYRAGEQFF
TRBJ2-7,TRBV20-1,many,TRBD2,TGCAGTGCTAAAACTAGCGGGACTTACGAGCAGTACTTC,CSAKTSGTYEQYF
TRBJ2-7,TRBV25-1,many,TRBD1,TGTGCCAGCAGGGATATCGGGACAGGGTCATACGAGCAGTACTTC,CASRDIGTGSYEQYF
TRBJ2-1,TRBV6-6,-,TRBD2,TGTGCCAGCAGTAAACTAGCGGGAGGGGATAAGTTCTTC,CASSKLAGGDKFF
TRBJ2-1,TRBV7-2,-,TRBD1,TGTGCCAGCAGCTCGTACAGGGGGAGCTCCTACAATGAGCAGTTCTTC,CASSSYRGSSYNEQFF
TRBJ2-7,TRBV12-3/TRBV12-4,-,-,TGTGCCAGCAGTTTTACTCTGGGCGAGCAGTACTTC,CASSFTLGEQYF